This T cell receptor (beta chain) is from a study of blood T cell repertoires in COVID-19. Study-wide background: Acute and convalescent COVID-19 samples came from the United States, Italy and Spain.

Per the original data handling: Nucleated cell number was recorded as an estimate derived from reference gene primer amplification. Data came from immunoSEQ multiplex PCR; TCRdb stores just in-frame clones and leaves some out. V, J and clone size reflect that table, while D and trimming were determined from the DNA. The sample contains roughly 120,000 clones, roughly four fifths of which appear only once. From germline, CDR1 is SGHKS and CDR2 YYEKEE (reference sequence). V was cut by 5 bases and J by 2 bases, with 13 bases left in between. CDR3 length equals 14 residues. The sequence was obtained from a human donor in a cohort sampled during active COVID-19. The sequencing sample was made of peripheral blood. The rearrangement links TRBV5-5 to TRBJ2-5, with D tentatively TRBD2 (6 bases). The CDR3 spells CASRTSGRQETQYF. For the CDR3, the DNA is TGTGCCAGCAGAACCTCCGGGAGACAAGAGACCCAGTACTTC. Using reference TRBV5-5 and TRBJ2-5 for the parts outside the CDR3, the full variable domain is DAGVTQSPTHLIKTRGQQVTLRCSPISGHKSVSWYQQVLGQGPQFIFQYYEKEERGRGNFPDRFSARQFPNYSSELNVNALLLGDSALYLCASRTSGRQETQYFGPGTRLLVL.